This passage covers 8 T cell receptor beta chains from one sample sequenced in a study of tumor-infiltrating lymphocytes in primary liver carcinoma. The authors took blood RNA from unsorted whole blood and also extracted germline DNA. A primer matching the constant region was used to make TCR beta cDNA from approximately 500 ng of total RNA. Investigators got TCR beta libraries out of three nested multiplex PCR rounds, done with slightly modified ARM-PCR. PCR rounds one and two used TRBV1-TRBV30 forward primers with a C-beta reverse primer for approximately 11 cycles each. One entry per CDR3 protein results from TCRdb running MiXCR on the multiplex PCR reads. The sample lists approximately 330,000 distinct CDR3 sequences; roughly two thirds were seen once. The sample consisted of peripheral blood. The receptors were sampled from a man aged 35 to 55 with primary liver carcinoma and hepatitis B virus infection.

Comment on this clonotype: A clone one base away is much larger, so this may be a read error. The CDR3, as DNA: TGTGCCAGCAGACGCGGAACCGAAAGGGCGCAGTTCTTC. It codes for CASRRGTERAQFF. V and J are TRBV6-5 and TRBJ2-1; D is unclear. Trimming shortened V by 6 bases and J by 12 bases, and 18 bases separated the two germline ends. This CDR3 region has 13 residues. Germline CDR1 reads MNHEY; CDR2 reads SVGAGI.

CDR3 coding DNA: TGTGCCAGCAGTTACCCAACGGGGCAGGTTAGCAATCAGCCCCAGCATTTT. Its translation: CASSYPTGQVSNQPQHF. The chain joins TRBV6-2 or TRBV6-3 to TRBJ1-5; D possibly corresponds to TRBD1 (5 bases). The germline V gene encodes CDR1 MNHEY and CDR2 SVGEGT. V was pared by 2 bases and J by 0 bases, with 14 bases between. The CDR3 is 17 residues long.

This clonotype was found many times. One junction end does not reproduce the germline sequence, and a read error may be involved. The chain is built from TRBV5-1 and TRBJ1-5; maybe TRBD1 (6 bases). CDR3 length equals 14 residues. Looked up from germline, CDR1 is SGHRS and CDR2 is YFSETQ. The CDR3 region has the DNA TGTGCCAGCAGTTTGGGGGGGCCCAATCAGCCCCAGCATTTT. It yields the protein CASSLGGPNQPQHF.

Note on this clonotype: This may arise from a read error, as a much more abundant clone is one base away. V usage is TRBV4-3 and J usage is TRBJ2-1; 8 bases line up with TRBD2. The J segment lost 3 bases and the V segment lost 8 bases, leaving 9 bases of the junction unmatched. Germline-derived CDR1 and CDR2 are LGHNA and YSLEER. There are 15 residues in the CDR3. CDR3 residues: CASGPRGGFYNEQFF. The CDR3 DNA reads TGCGCCAGCGGCCCTCGGGGGGGTTTCTACAATGAGCAGTTCTTC.

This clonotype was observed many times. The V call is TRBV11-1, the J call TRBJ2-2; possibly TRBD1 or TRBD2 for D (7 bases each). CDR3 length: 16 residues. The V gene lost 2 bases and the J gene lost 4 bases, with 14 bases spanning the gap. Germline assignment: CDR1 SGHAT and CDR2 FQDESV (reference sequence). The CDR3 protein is CASSLRGRGLTGELFF. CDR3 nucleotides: TGTGCCAGCAGCTTAAGAGGGAGGGGGCTCACCGGGGAGCTGTTTTTT.

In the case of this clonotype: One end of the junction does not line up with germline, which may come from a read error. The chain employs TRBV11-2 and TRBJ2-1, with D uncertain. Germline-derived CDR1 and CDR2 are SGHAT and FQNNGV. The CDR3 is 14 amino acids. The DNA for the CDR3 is TGTGTCAGCAGCCTAGGGAAGAGGCTAAATGAGCAGTTCTTC. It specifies CVSSLGKRLNEQFF.

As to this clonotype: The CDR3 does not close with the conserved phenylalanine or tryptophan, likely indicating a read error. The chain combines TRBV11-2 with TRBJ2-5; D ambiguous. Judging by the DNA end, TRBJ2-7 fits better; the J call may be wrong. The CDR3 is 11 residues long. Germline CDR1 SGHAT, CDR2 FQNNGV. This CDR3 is CASDGYYEQYL. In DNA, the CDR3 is TGCGCCAGCGATGGTTACTACGAGCAGTACCTG.

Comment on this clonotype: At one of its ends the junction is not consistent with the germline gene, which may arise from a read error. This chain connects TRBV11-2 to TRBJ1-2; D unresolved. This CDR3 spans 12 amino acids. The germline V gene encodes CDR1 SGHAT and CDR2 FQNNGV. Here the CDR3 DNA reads TGTGTCAGCAGCCGAGGACCTTATGGCTACAGCTTC. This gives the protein CVSSRGPYGYSF.